The 27 T cell receptor beta chains in this list originate from one sample, sequenced in a study of T cells in Graves' hyperthyroidism and ophthalmopathy. Authors of the study amplified TCR beta CDR3 regions from RNA transcripts. Researchers ran a first-round RT-PCR on the TCR CDR3 using the HTBI primer set. TCRdb redid the calling of the multiplex PCR reads with MiXCR, one entry per CDR3 protein. This repertoire shows around 610,000 distinct CDR3 sequences, around 15% found once; its top ten account for 4% to 5.5%. The sample was blood. The receptors originated from a woman between 40 and 50 years old with Graves' ophthalmopathy.

The chain has TRBV12-3 or TRBV12-4 and TRBJ1-2; tentatively, D is TRBD1 (5 bases). The CDR3 covers 15 residues. V dropped 4 bases and J dropped 5 bases, with 17 bases sitting between them. CDR3 DNA: TGTGCCAGCAGTTCCCGACAGACCTTAATATATGGCTACACCTTC. This sequence encodes CASSSRQTLIYGYTF.

This chain joins TRBV7-2 and TRBJ2-5; TRBD2 aligns across 9 bases. Germline assignment: CDR1 SGHTA and CDR2 FQGNSA. This CDR3 comprises 14 residues. V lost 5 bases to trimming and J lost 7 bases; unmatched junction nucleotides: 8. The CDR3 reads CASSQIAGVVTQYF. In DNA, the CDR3 is TGTGCCAGCAGCCAGATAGCGGGAGTCGTGACCCAGTACTTC.

This clonotype was seen repeatedly, ten times or more. The chain joins TRBV29-1 to TRBJ1-1; weak D call: TRBD1 (6 bases). Deletions cut 6 bases from V and 6 bases from J, with 14 bases between. Germline-derived CDR1 and CDR2 are SQVTM and ANQGSEA. The length of the CDR3 is 12 residues. CDR3 amino acids: CSVVRGGAEAFF. The CDR3 bases are TGCAGCGTCGTCAGGGGAGGAGCTGAAGCTTTCTTT.

This clonotype was observed many times. The V gene is TRBV27, the J gene TRBJ2-7; 7 bases match TRBD1. The CDR3 sequence is 15 residues long. Germline assignment: CDR1 MNHEY and CDR2 SMNVEV (reference sequence). V trimming: 1 base; J trimming: 1 base; junction bases outside the gene matches: 4. The DNA for the CDR3 is TGTGCCAGCAGTTTATTGGGACAGTCTTCCTACGAGCAGTACTTC. Encoded protein: CASSLLGQSSYEQYF.

This clonotype was observed many times. In DNA form, the CDR3 reads TGCGCCAGCAGCTTGAGGCCAGGGGATGGCTACACCTTC. This codes for CASSLRPGDGYTF. This chain uses TRBV5-1 with TRBJ1-2, with D possibly matching TRBD1 (6 bases). CDR1 is SGHRS, CDR2 YFSETQ, per germline. V dropped 1 base and J dropped 6 bases, with 10 bases sitting between them. CDR3 length: 13 residues.

This clonotype showed up many times. The chain combines TRBV7-2 with TRBJ2-7; the D is unclear. The CDR3 length is 14 residues. V was cut by 1 base and J by 3 bases, with 10 bases left in between. Germline V gene sequence: CDR1 SGHTA, CDR2 FQGNSA. Here the CDR3 DNA reads TGTGCCAGCAGCTTAGACGCCTTCCTCTACGAGCAGTACTTC. Its protein product is CASSLDAFLYEQYF.

This clonotype appeared many times. The V gene is TRBV6-2 or TRBV6-3, the J gene TRBJ2-2; D not resolved. The CDR3 has 14 amino acids. The V gene lost 0 bases and the J gene lost 6 bases, with 8 bases spanning the gap. CDR1 MNHEY and CDR2 SVGEGT come from the germline V gene. The CDR3 nucleotides are TGTGCCAGCAGTTACTCATCGGGTCCCGGGGAGCTGTTTTTT. This sequence encodes CASSYSSGPGELFF.

This clonotype was seen at least ten times. Its ends do not fully match the called genes, so a read error is possible. The chain has TRBV12-5 and TRBJ2-2, with D perhaps being TRBD1 or TRBD2 (7 bases each). The V gene's germline CDR1 is LGHNT and CDR2 FRNRAP. The CDR3 runs to 17 residues. The CDR3 nucleotides read TGTGCTAGTGGCTTGGGAGGGGGCGGGGGATCCACCGGGGAGCTGTTTTTT. Its translation: CASGLGGGGGSTGELFF.

In this sample, this clonotype turned up many times. V is TRBV7-2 and J is TRBJ1-2; maybe TRBD1 (5 bases). This CDR3 has 15 amino acids. Germline CDR1 SGHTA, CDR2 FQGNSA. The ends were cut back, 2 bases at V and 3 bases at J, with 13 bases in the middle. This CDR3 is CASSLQTVQDYGYTF. Here the CDR3 DNA reads TGTGCCAGCAGCTTACAGACAGTGCAAGACTATGGCTACACCTTC.

This rearrangement joins TRBV12-3 or TRBV12-4 to TRBJ2-5; D remains ambiguous. CDR3 length equals 14 residues. Deletions cut 8 bases from V and 1 base from J, with 14 bases between. CDR3 coding DNA: TGTGCCAGCGCCCGCACGTGGGGCCAAGAGACCCAGTACTTC. Its translation: CASARTWGQETQYF.

This clonotype was seen at least ten times. The chain recombines TRBV29-1 with TRBJ2-7; possibly TRBD1 or TRBD2 for D (5 bases each). Germline V CDR1 and CDR2: SQVTM, ANQGSEA. V was shortened by 7 bases and J by 2 bases, with 21 bases between the two germline ends. This CDR3 is 15 amino acids long. As DNA, the CDR3 is TGCAGCGCCGACGGGGCAGGAACCAGCCCCTACGAGCAGTACTTC. As protein: CSADGAGTSPYEQYF.

This clonotype was counted at least ten times. The chain combines TRBV6-5 with TRBJ1-5; D might be TRBD1 (6 bases). The germline V gene encodes CDR1 MNHEY and CDR2 SVGAGI. CDR3 length: 15 amino acids. Trimming pared 7 bases from V and 9 bases from J, leaving 22 bases between. DNA for the CDR3: TGTGCCAGCACCCGAAAGGGGGGCCACGTCCCGCCCCAGCATTTT. Encoded protein: CASTRKGGHVPPQHF.

This clonotype was seen many times. This sequence joins TRBV20-1 and TRBJ1-2; possibly TRBD1 for D (6 bases). The CDR3 has 14 amino acids. Between the trimmed V and J ends, which lost 0 bases and 4 bases, there was a span of 12 bases. Per the germline V gene, CDR1 is DFQATT and CDR2 is SNEGSKA (reference sequence). The CDR3 loop reads CSAREEGVGYGYTF. DNA of the CDR3: TGCAGTGCTAGAGAGGAGGGGGTAGGCTATGGCTACACCTTC.

This clonotype appeared many times. The gene calls are TRBV6-1 and TRBJ2-2; TRBD1 matches at 9 bases. CDR1 and CDR2 from the germline V gene are MNHNS and SASEGT. Losses at the gene ends were 8 bases for V and 5 bases for J; bases not matched to a gene: 6. The CDR3 spans 14 residues. CDR3 sequence: CASLGQGGTGELFF. The CDR3 region has the DNA TGTGCCAGCTTGGGACAGGGAGGAACCGGGGAGCTGTTTTTT.

This clonotype was seen a handful of times. Since a much larger clone is just one base distant, this may be a read error. The V and J genes are TRBV27 and TRBJ2-7; 7 bases agree with TRBD1. Trimming cost V 5 bases and J 1 base; bases outside gene matches: 8. This CDR3 spans 15 amino acids. CDR1 and CDR2 from the germline V gene are MNHEY and SMNVEV (reference sequence). DNA of the CDR3: TGTGCCAGCAGTCGGGACAGAAGAGTATCCTACGAGCAGTACTTC. Residues: CASSRDRRVSYEQYF.

This clonotype was observed at least ten times. The V call is TRBV19, the J call TRBJ2-5, with D possibly TRBD2 on 6 matching bases. V gave up 4 bases and J gave up 5 bases, with 14 bases separating them. Germline-derived CDR1 and CDR2 are LNHDA and SQIVND (reference sequence). The CDR3 spans 14 residues. The CDR3 protein is CASSTDPGVETQYF. The CDR3 bases are TGTGCCAGTAGTACAGATCCGGGGGTCGAGACCCAGTACTTC.

In this sample, this clonotype turned up many times. The chain carries TRBV11-2 and TRBJ2-6; D is perhaps TRBD1 (5 bases). This CDR3 spans 18 amino acids. Looked up from germline, CDR1 is SGHAT and CDR2 is FQNNGV. The V gene lost 2 bases and the J gene lost 0 bases, with 14 bases spanning the gap. The CDR3 nucleotides read TGTGCCAGCAGCTTAAGTCGGACAACTGGCTCTGGGGCCAACGTCCTGACTTTC. Translation gives CASSLSRTTGSGANVLTF.

This clonotype came up many times. The chain's CDR3 is CSARGTPLGREETQYF. DNA of the CDR3: TGCAGTGCTAGAGGGACCCCACTTGGGAGGGAAGAGACCCAGTACTTC. The chain employs TRBV20-1 and TRBJ2-5, with 7 bases identical to TRBD2. After removal of 1 base from V and 3 bases from J, the junction contained 11 bases not matched to a gene. Germline V gene sequence: CDR1 DFQATT, CDR2 SNEGSKA (reference sequence). The CDR3 consists of 16 residues.

J is TRBJ2-2 and V is TRBV6-1, with 9 bases fitting TRBD1. The ends lost 4 bases at V and 6 bases at J; junction bases unmatched: 6. The CDR3 is made up of 15 amino acids. The germline CDR1 and CDR2 sequences are MNHNS and SASEGT. DNA for the CDR3: TGTGCCAGCAGTGCCGGGACAGGGCAAGCCGGGGAGCTGTTTTTT. This encodes CASSAGTGQAGELFF.

This clonotype was observed a few times. The rearrangement links TRBV5-4 to TRBJ2-2; TRBD2 aligns across 14 bases. Germline V gene sequence: CDR1 SGHNT, CDR2 YYREEE (reference sequence). The CDR3 totals 17 residues. The V segment lost 0 bases and the J segment 6 bases; nucleotides outside the gene matches: 4. In DNA form, the CDR3 reads TGTGCCAGCAGCTTGGCCGGGACTAGCGGGAGCCCCGGGGAGCTGTTTTTT. Amino acids: CASSLAGTSGSPGELFF.

This clonotype showed up many times. V and J are TRBV12-3 or TRBV12-4 and TRBJ2-7, with unresolved D. Deletions cut 1 base from V and 5 bases from J, with 12 bases between. The CDR3 is 14 residues long. The CDR3 DNA sequence: TGTGCCAGCAGTTTAGGTTCGCAGAACCACGAGCAGTACTTC. Its protein product is CASSLGSQNHEQYF.

V and J are TRBV19 and TRBJ2-7; 7 nucleotides line up with TRBD1. The germline V gene encodes CDR1 LNHDA and CDR2 SQIVND (reference sequence). V lost 5 bases, J lost 1 base, and 8 bases stayed unmatched. CDR3 length: 15 residues. The CDR3 sequence is CASSPNRGRSYEQYF. As DNA, the CDR3 is TGTGCCAGTAGTCCCAACAGGGGCAGGTCCTACGAGCAGTACTTC. Full variable domain (rest looked up from reference TRBV19 and TRBJ2-7): DGGITQSPKYLFRKEGQNVTLSCEQNLNHDAMYWYRQDPGQGLRLIYYSQIVNDFQKGDIAEGYSVSREKKESFPLTVTSAQKNPTAFYLCASSPNRGRSYEQYFGPGTRLTVT.

This chain connects TRBV6-5 to TRBJ1-1; D unresolved. The V gene's germline CDR1 is MNHEY and CDR2 SVGAGI. The CDR3 runs to 11 residues. V lost 0 bases to trimming and J lost 10 bases, with 6 bases between them. This CDR3 is CASSYSGPAFF. CDR3 DNA: TGTGCCAGCAGTTACTCGGGCCCAGCTTTCTTT.

This clonotype was counted at least ten times. The V call is TRBV6-2 or TRBV6-3, the J call TRBJ1-1; 8 positions match TRBD1. Germline CDR1 reads MNHEY; CDR2 reads SVGEGT. The CDR3 has 15 amino acids. Trimming removed 4 bases from V and 3 bases from J; junction bases left unmatched: 7. CDR3: CASSFLGDRYTEAFF. CDR3 DNA: TGTGCCAGCAGTTTTTTAGGGGACAGGTACACTGAAGCTTTCTTT.

This clonotype was recorded at least ten times. The chain has TRBV24-1 and TRBJ1-1; 8 positions agree with TRBD1. This CDR3 region has 14 residues. Germline loops: CDR1 KGHDR, CDR2 SFDVKD. J was trimmed by 4 bases and V by 5 bases; bases with no gene match: 5. CDR3 DNA sequence: TGTGCCACCAGTGCCCCAGGGGGCTCCACTGAAGCTTTCTTT. Translation: CATSAPGGSTEAFF.

This clonotype was counted ten times or more. The chain couples TRBV7-9 to TRBJ2-7; D is possibly TRBD2 (5 bases). The CDR3 consists of 14 residues. Germline V gene sequence: CDR1 SEHNR, CDR2 FQNEAQ (reference sequence). Trimming took 7 bases from V and 2 from J, leaving 15 bases between them. This CDR3 is CASTPPKGAYEQYF. The CDR3 DNA reads as TGTGCCAGCACCCCGCCCAAGGGAGCCTACGAGCAGTACTTC.

The sample holds many counts of this clonotype. V is TRBV24-1 and J is TRBJ2-5; D not resolved. The V end was cut by 3 bases, the J end by 5 bases, with 3 bases between. Looked up from germline, CDR1 is KGHDR and CDR2 is SFDVKD. The CDR3 has 11 residues. CDR3 sequence reads: CATSDGETQYF. The CDR3 DNA sequence: TGTGCCACCAGTGATGGGGAGACCCAGTACTTC.